The 2 T cell receptor beta chains given below trace back to one sample, sequenced in a study of cytomegalovirus exposure and HLA in healthy donors. PCR employed 60 Vbeta and 13 Jbeta primers. Sequencing was performed with immunoSEQ multiplex PCR; in TCRdb, only in-frame clones are kept and a portion is missing. The table has more than 150,000 clones, under 80% seen once. Sequences were obtained from PBMCs. These receptors were collected from a woman aged 25 to 45 in good health and CMV-seropositive.

The chain recombines TRBV15 with TRBJ1-2, with 7 bases that match TRBD1. V trimming: 2 bases; J trimming: 8 bases; junction bases outside the gene matches: 8. CDR1 is LNHNV, CDR2 YYDKDF, per germline (reference sequence). The CDR3 extends over 14 amino acids. CDR3 loop: CATSRPQGPGGYTF. The CDR3 DNA is TGTGCCACCAGCAGACCACAGGGGCCGGGGGGCTACACCTTC.

In DNA form, the CDR3 reads TGTGCCAGCAAACCACAGGGGAGTGGAAACACCATATATTTT. Residues: CASKPQGSGNTIYF. This chain joins TRBV28 and TRBJ1-3; 7 bases line up with TRBD1. This CDR3 spans 14 amino acids. V was clipped by 7 bases and J by 3 bases; unmatched bases: 6. Per germline, CDR1 MDHEN and CDR2 SYDVKM.